This T cell receptor beta chain was sequenced for a study of blood T cell repertoires in COVID-19. This CDR3 region has 14 residues. Trimming removed 5 bases from V and 4 bases from J, with 14 bases in between. The germline V gene has CDR1 MDHEN and CDR2 SYDVKM. Residents of approximately 25 US areas, aged roughly 18 to 90 years, made up the participants. Method: immunoSEQ multiplex PCR; TCRdb's copy keeps in-frame clones and lacks some. The repertoire holds almost 250,000 clones, with roughly 91% as singletons. The sequence derives from a woman aged 30 to 39 who had recovered from COVID-19. The chain carries TRBV28 and TRBJ1-2; maybe TRBD1 (5 bases). Sequenced: PBMCs or T cells enriched from blood (not recorded which). This chain's CDR3 is CASSPQGRPYGYTF. The CDR3, as DNA: TGTGCCAGCAGTCCCCAGGGCCGACCCTATGGCTACACCTTC.